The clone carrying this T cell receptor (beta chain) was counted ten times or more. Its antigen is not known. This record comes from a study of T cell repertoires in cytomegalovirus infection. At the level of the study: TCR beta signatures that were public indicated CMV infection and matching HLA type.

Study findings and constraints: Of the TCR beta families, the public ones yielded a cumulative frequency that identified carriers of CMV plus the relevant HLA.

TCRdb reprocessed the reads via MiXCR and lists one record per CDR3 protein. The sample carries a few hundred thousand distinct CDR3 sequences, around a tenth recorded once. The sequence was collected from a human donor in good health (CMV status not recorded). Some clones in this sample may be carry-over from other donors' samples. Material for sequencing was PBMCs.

The CDR3 is CATSRDQRQGVNNEQFF. In nucleotides, the CDR3 is TGTGCCACCAGCAGAGATCAAAGACAGGGGGTTAACAATGAGCAGTTCTTC. The chain couples TRBV15 to TRBJ2-1; the match to TRBD1 covers 9 bases. Looked up from germline, CDR1 is LNHNV and CDR2 is YYDKDF (reference sequence). The J segment lost 5 bases and the V segment lost 0 bases, leaving 8 bases of the junction unmatched. The CDR3 consists of 17 residues.